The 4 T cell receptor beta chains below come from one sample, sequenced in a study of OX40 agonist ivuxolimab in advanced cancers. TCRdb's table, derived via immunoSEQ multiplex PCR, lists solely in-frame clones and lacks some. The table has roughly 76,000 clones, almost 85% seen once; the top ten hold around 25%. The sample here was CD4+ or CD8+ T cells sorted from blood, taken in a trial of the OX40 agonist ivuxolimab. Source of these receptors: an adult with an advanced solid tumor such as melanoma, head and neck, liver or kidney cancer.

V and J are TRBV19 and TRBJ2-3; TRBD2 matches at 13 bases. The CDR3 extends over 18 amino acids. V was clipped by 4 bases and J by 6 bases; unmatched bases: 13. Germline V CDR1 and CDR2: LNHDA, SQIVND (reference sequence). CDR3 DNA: TGTGCCAGTAGTAACTTAAAACCCGGACTAGCGGGAGCTGATACGCAGTATTTT. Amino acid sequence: CASSNLKPGLAGADTQYF.

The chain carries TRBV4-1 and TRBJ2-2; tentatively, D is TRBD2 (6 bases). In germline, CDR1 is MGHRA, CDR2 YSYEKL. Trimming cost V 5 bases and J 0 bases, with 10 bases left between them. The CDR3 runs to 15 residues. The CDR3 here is CASSSRESNTGELFF. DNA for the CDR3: TGCGCCAGCAGCTCTCGGGAGTCGAACACCGGGGAGCTGTTTTTT.

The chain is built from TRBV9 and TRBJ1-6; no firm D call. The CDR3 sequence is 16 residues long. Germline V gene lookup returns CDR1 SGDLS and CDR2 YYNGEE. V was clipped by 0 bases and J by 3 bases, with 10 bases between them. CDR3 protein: CASSVAPDIYNSPLHF. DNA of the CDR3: TGTGCCAGCAGCGTAGCGCCGGATATCTATAATTCACCCCTCCACTTT.

CDR3 nucleotide sequence: TGTGCCAGCAGCCCCATACCTCACGACAATGAGCAGTTCTTC. Protein: CASSPIPHDNEQFF. The V and J genes are TRBV9 and TRBJ2-1; no clear D gene. This CDR3 has 14 residues. Germline V gene sequence: CDR1 SGDLS, CDR2 YYNGEE. V dropped 4 bases and J dropped 5 bases, with 13 bases sitting between them.